This section outlines one T cell receptor beta chain sequence together with its context. Its antigen is currently unknown. The data originate from a study of cytomegalovirus exposure and HLA in healthy donors. Study-wide results and caveats: In a later analysis, V- and J-gene trimming of beta chains associated with a DCLRE1C missense variant, replicated independently.

The study ran its PCR with 60 Vbeta and 13 Jbeta primers. Sequencing was performed with immunoSEQ multiplex PCR; in TCRdb, only in-frame clones are kept and a portion is missing. In the table there are 130,000 or so clones, around 67% of which are singletons. Trimming removed 0 bases from V and 7 bases from J, with 19 bases in between. Germline V gives CDR1 SGHRS, CDR2 YFSETQ. CDR3 length: 16 residues. V usage is TRBV5-1 and J usage is TRBJ1-1, with a tentative D call TRBD1 (6 bases). Sequencing input: PBMCs. The receptor was isolated from a woman in her thirties or forties in good health and CMV-seropositive. In DNA form, the CDR3 reads TGCGCCAGCAGCTTGGACACAGGGCTCCCTGGGGATGAAGCTTTCTTT. It yields the protein CASSLDTGLPGDEAFF.